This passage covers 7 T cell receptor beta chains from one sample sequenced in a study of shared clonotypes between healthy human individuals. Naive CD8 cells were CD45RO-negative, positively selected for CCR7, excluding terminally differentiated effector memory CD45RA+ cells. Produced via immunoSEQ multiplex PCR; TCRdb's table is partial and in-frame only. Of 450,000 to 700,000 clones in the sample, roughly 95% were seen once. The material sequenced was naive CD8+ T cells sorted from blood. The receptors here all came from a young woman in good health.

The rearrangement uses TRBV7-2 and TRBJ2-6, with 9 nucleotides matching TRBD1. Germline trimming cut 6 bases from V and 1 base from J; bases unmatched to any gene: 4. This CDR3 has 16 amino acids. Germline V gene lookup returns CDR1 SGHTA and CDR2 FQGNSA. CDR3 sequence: CASRRQGGSGANVLTF. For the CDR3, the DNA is TGTGCCAGCAGAAGACAGGGGGGGTCTGGGGCCAACGTCCTGACTTTC.

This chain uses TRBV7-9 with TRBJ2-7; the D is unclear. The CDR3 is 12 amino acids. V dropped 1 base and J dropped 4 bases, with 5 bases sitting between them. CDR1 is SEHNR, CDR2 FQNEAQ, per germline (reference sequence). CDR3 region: CASSLEWYEQYF. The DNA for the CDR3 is TGTGCCAGCAGCTTAGAATGGTACGAGCAGTACTTC.

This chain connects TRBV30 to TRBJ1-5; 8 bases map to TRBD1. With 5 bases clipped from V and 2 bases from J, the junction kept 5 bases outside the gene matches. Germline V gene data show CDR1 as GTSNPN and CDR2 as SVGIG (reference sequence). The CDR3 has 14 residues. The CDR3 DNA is TGTGCCTGGGCAAAGGACAGGGGCAATCAGCCCCAGCATTTT. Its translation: CAWAKDRGNQPQHF.

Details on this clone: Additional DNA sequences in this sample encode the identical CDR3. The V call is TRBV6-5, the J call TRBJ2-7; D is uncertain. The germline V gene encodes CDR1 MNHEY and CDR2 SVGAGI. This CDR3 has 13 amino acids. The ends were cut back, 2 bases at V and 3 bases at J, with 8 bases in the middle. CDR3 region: CASSYGPGYEQYF. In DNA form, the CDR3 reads TGTGCCAGCAGTTACGGCCCTGGCTACGAGCAGTACTTC.

In DNA, the CDR3 is TGTGCCAGCAGCGGCCTAGGGGGCAGGGGCTATGGCTACACCTTC. Amino acids: CASSGLGGRGYGYTF. V usage is TRBV9 and J usage is TRBJ1-2, with 7 bases lining up with TRBD1. The CDR3 length is 15 residues. CDR1 and CDR2 from the germline V gene are SGDLS and YYNGEE. After removal of 3 bases from V and 4 bases from J, the junction contained 9 bases not matched to a gene.

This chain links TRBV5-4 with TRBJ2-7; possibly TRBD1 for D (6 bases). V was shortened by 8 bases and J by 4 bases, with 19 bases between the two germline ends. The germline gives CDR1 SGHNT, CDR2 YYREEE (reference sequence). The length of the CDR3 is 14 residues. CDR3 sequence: CASQTGQGYYEQYF. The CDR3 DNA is TGTGCCAGTCAAACGGGACAAGGATATTACGAGCAGTACTTC.

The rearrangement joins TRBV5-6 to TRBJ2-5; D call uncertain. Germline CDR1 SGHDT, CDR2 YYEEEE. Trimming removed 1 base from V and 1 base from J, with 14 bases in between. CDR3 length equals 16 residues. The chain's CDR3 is CASSLPPSSFQETQYF. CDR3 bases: TGTGCCAGCAGCTTGCCGCCGAGTTCGTTCCAAGAGACCCAGTACTTC.